The present T cell receptor beta chain was sequenced within a study of blood T cell repertoires in COVID-19. Overall study context: The samples span acute and convalescent COVID-19 from the United States, Italy and Spain. PBMCs, B-cell-depleted T cells, or T cells were the source of the cDNA or gDNA that made up the material.

Trimming cost V 5 bases and J 0 bases, with 20 bases left between them. The CDR3 is 18 residues long. Germline lookup yields CDR1 SGHTA and CDR2 FQGNSA. Authors' methods: Using reference gene primer amplification, nucleated cell counts were estimated. Libraries were prepared by immunoSEQ multiplex PCR; TCRdb keeps only in-frame clonotypes and omits some of them. The V and J calls and clone size come from that table; D and trimming were worked out from the DNA. The sample has roughly 69,000 clones; around 90% are singletons. This sequence joins TRBV7-2 and TRBJ1-3, with D possibly being TRBD1 (6 bases). Sequenced input: peripheral blood. The receptor's source is a man between 45 and 60 years old with acute or convalescent COVID-19. CDR3: CASSPPGGWGGSGNTIYF. As DNA, the CDR3 is TGTGCCAGCAGCCCCCCGGGGGGCTGGGGGGGCTCTGGAAACACCATATATTTT.